This T cell receptor (beta chain) was retrieved from a study of T cell repertoires in cytomegalovirus infection. Study summary: Carrying CMV and the relevant HLA type showed in public TCR beta signatures.

Remarks on this clonotype: Antigen: not known.

Study results and caveats: The cumulative frequency of public TCR beta families identified carriers of CMV plus the relevant HLA.

TCRdb independently ran MiXCR on the reads; one entry per CDR3 protein. The repertoire holds some 160,000 distinct CDR3 sequences, with 15% to 20% as singletons. V lost 7 bases to trimming and J lost 5 bases, with 14 bases between them. From germline, CDR1 is SEHNR and CDR2 FQNEAQ (reference sequence). CDR3 length: 13 residues. The chain employs TRBV7-9 and TRBJ1-2; a weak D match, TRBD1 (6 bases). The receptor was isolated from a human donor in good health (CMV status not recorded). Some clones in this sample may be carry-over from other donors' samples. The sequencing input was CD8+ T cells from PBMCs. The CDR3 DNA is TGTGCCAGCACCCCTCCGGACAGTTATGGCTACACCTTC. Its protein is CASTPPDSYGYTF.